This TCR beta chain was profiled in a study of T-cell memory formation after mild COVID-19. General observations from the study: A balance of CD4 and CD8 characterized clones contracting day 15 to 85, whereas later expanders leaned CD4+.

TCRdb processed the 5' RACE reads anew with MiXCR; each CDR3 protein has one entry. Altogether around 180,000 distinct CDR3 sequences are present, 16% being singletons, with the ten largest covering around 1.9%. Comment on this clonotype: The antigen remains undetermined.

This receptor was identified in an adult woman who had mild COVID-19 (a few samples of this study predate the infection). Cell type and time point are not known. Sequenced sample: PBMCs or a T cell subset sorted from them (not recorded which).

CDR3 coding DNA: TGTGCCAGCAGTTTATTCGGGACAGGGGGAAAGCAGTTCTTC. Translation gives CASSLFGTGGKQFF. The gene calls are TRBV28 and TRBJ2-1; 11 bases are a match to TRBD1. The length of the CDR3 is 14 residues. Germline V CDR1 and CDR2: MDHEN, SYDVKM. Trimming removed 1 base from V and 11 bases from J; junction bases left unmatched: 4.